What follows are 7 T cell receptor beta chains derived from one specimen sequenced in a study of beta chain features in type 1 diabetes. The investigators reverse transcribed all of the isolated RNA, so they sequenced expressed TCRB transcripts. Produced via immunoSEQ multiplex PCR; TCRdb's table is partial and in-frame only. Here the sample spans roughly 290,000 clones, about 8% being singletons. The sample comprised central memory CD4+ T cells from blood. The receptors originated from a woman between 18 and 29 years old in good health.

The chain joins TRBV18 to TRBJ2-1, with 7 bases aligning to TRBD2. V gave up 1 base and J gave up 8 bases; unmatched junction bases: 5. CDR1 and CDR2 (germline): KGHSH, LQKENI. CDR3 length: 14 amino acids. CDR3 in amino acids: CASSPLAGVDEQFF. CDR3 in DNA: TGTGCCAGCTCACCACTGGCGGGGGTGGATGAGCAGTTCTTC.

This clone has a count of ten or more. The chain couples TRBV27 to TRBJ2-7, with D perhaps TRBD1 or TRBD2 (5 bases each). The CDR3 has 16 amino acids. CDR1 and CDR2 (germline): MNHEY, SMNVEV (reference sequence). The V end was cut by 0 bases, the J end by 2 bases, with 14 bases between. As DNA, the CDR3 is TGTGCCAGCAGTTTATCCGGCGGGCCGGACACCTACGAGCAGTACTTC. As protein: CASSLSGGPDTYEQYF.

This clone turned up a few times. This chain connects TRBV7-9 to TRBJ1-1; the D gene is possibly TRBD1 (5 bases). The CDR3 is made up of 14 amino acids. Germline CDR1 reads SEHNR; CDR2 reads FQNEAQ (reference sequence). Trimming shortened V by 5 bases and J by 6 bases, and 16 bases separated the two germline ends. The CDR3 sequence is CASSRESGRAEAFF. CDR3 nucleotides: TGTGCCAGCAGCCGGGAGTCAGGGAGGGCTGAAGCTTTCTTT.

V is TRBV11-3 and J is TRBJ2-5, with 7 bases that match TRBD2. Germline V gene data show CDR1 as SGHNT and CDR2 as YENEEA. This CDR3 is built from 16 residues. Germline trimming cut 1 base from V and 5 bases from J; bases unmatched to any gene: 10. The CDR3 DNA sequence: TGTGCCAGCAGCTTAGGAGGCGGGAGACGCGGGGAGACCCAGTACTTC. Its translation: CASSLGGGRRGETQYF.

This clone was counted a few times. The rearrangement uses TRBV5-4 and TRBJ2-3, with D perhaps being TRBD1 or TRBD2 (6 bases each). V was trimmed by 9 bases and J by 1 base, leaving 15 bases between them. The CDR3 consists of 14 residues. The germline V gene has CDR1 SGHNT and CDR2 YYREEE (reference sequence). CDR3 DNA sequence: TGTGCCACGTACCGGGGGCCAGGCACAGATACGCAGTATTTT. Amino acid sequence: CATYRGPGTDTQYF.

Only a few counts were recorded for this clone. J is TRBJ2-7 and V is TRBV7-9; tentatively, D is TRBD2 (6 bases). V shed 9 bases and J shed 0 bases, with 18 bases lying between them. The CDR3 length is 15 residues. CDR1 is SEHNR, CDR2 FQNEAQ, per germline (reference sequence). DNA for the CDR3: TGTGCCAGTGATACCGGGACTTTGAGCTCCTACGAGCAGTACTTC. Its translation: CASDTGTLSSYEQYF.

The chain uses TRBV6-5 and TRBJ2-2; maybe TRBD2 (6 bases). The V gene's germline CDR1 is MNHEY and CDR2 SVGAGI. The germline V and J ends were trimmed by 7 bases and 3 bases, with 15 bases remaining between them. The CDR3 totals 15 residues. The CDR3 loop is CASTIAGGYTGELFF. The CDR3 DNA is TGTGCCAGCACCATCGCCGGGGGTTACACCGGGGAGCTGTTTTTT.